This T cell receptor beta chain was identified during a study of OX40 agonist ivuxolimab in advanced cancers. For the wider study: Ivuxolimab was a fully human IgG2 agonistic monoclonal antibody targeting the costimulatory receptor OX40 (CD134). Intravenous ivuxolimab was administered to patients every 2 weeks at six dose levels: 0.01, 0.1, 0.3, 1.5, 3 and 10 mg/kg. Among the roughly 52 dose-escalation patients, roughly 20 had hepatocellular carcinoma, approximately 15 melanoma, 9 renal cell carcinoma and 9 head and neck cancer. In the dose-escalation cohort, around four fifths of patients were male, and the mean age was roughly 60 years with a range of roughly 23 to 79. Prior anti-PD-1, anti-PD-L1 or anti-CTLA-4 therapy was permitted, and about 40% of dose-escalation patients had received checkpoint inhibitors. Three dose-escalation patients achieved partial responses, one with hepatocellular carcinoma and two with cutaneous melanoma. The purpose of peripheral TCRbeta sequencing was to test whether ivuxolimab changed TCR sequence diversity and led to clonal T-cell expansion. The paper reports the monotherapy dose-escalation portion (N of about 54 patients) of the phase I ivuxolimab trial. Study-wide conclusions, independent of this receptor: The antigen specificity of the clonally expanded peripheral T cells was not determined. In partial responders in the 0.1-3.0 mg/kg groups, normalized peripheral clonal expansion was found to be among the lowest, especially among CD8+ T cells. At doses of 0.1 to 3.0 mg/kg, clonal expansion of both CD4+ and CD8+ blood T cells was observed from baseline to week 6. On average, CD8+ T cells showed more expanded clones than CD4+ T cells after ivuxolimab. Low levels of normalized T-cell clonal expansion were also shown by some nonresponding patients.

Note on this clone: Its antigen is currently not known. One base away there is no much larger clone; base qualities are not given.

Genomic DNA was isolated from the sorted cells so that the TCRbeta CDR3 region could be sequenced. TCRbeta CDR3 regions were sequenced using the immunoSEQ Assay. TCRdb's version of the immuneACCESS table is confined to in-frame rearrangements and falls short of the full clone set. An unresolved V gene accounts for under half of the shortfall where checked; the remainder is of unknown origin. Here the sample has roughly 80,000 clones; 90% to 95% occur a single time. The biggest ten clones account for less than 0.75% of the sample. Sequences LNHDA (CDR1) and SQIVND (CDR2) are obtained from the germline V gene (reference sequence). Including cysteine and phenylalanine, the CDR3 has 16 amino acids. Only the CDR3 region is kept as DNA, spanning 48 bases read in frame from base 1. V is cut back by 3 bases and J by 1 base, with 7 bases in the junction unmatched. Patients with a history of autoimmune disease or receiving systemic immunosuppression were excluded from the trial. In every dose cohort, peripheral blood was drawn for TCR sequencing at baseline, cycle 4 day 1, and cycle 7 day 1. Samples were obtained from an open-label, multicenter, first-in-human phase I dose-escalation trial of ivuxolimab. Adults with locally advanced or metastatic melanoma, renal cell carcinoma, hepatocellular carcinoma or head and neck squamous cell carcinoma were enrolled in the trial. Before TCR sequencing, CD4+ and CD8+ T cells were separately sorted from peripheral blood.

The sequenced sample was CD4+ or CD8+ T cells sorted from blood, obtained in a trial of the OX40 agonist ivuxolimab. The chain couples TRBV19 to TRBJ1-1; 8 junctional bases match TRBD1. The receptor comes from an adult with an advanced solid tumor such as melanoma, head and neck, liver or kidney cancer. At the DNA level, the sequence is TGTGCCAGTAGTATCTTGACAGGGGCTCCGAACACTGAAGCTTTCTTT. Its translation reads: CASSILTGAPNTEAFF.